These T cell receptor beta chains were read from a single sample in a study of blood T cells in healthy people across ages. TCRdb processed the 5' RACE reads anew with MiXCR; each CDR3 protein has one entry. The sample contains about 1,800,000 distinct CDR3 sequences, roughly 27% of which appear only once. Input material: blood. These receptors were obtained from a woman aged 25 to 39 in good health. The CDR3 runs from the conserved cysteine through the conserved F or W. The D gene is left open where the match is weak. Clone sizes are given selectively: once, few, many, or a class where the clone is expanded.

DNA	CDR3	V	J	D	size
TGTGCCAGCTCACCTGGGACACAAGCCTTGAACACTGAAGCTTTCTTT	CASSPGTQALNTEAFF	TRBV18	TRBJ1-1	.	.
TGTGCCAGCAGTTTAGCCGGGACAGGGGGCTCGGAGACCCAGTACTTC	CASSLAGTGGSETQYF	TRBV28	TRBJ2-5	TRBD1	.
TGTGCCAGCAGCTCACCTGGACTAGCTGGGAGCTCCTACAATGAGCAGTTCTTC	CASSSPGLAGSSYNEQFF	TRBV7-2	TRBJ2-1	TRBD2	.
TGTGCCAGCAGAGTTCCGCGGAACTACACCTACAATGAGCAGTTCTTC	CASRVPRNYTYNEQFF	TRBV28	TRBJ2-1	.	.
TGTGCCAGCAGCGTAGGGCCATCACTAGGCTATGGCTACACCTTC	CASSVGPSLGYGYTF	TRBV9	TRBJ1-2	.	many
TGCGCCAGCTGCGTAGTGGGAAATGAGCAGTACTTC	CASCVVGNEQYF	TRBV5-1	TRBJ2-5	.	few
TGTGCCAGCTCAACGAGGACCGTCACCGGGGAGCTGTTTTTT	CASSTRTVTGELFF	TRBV18	TRBJ2-2	.	.
TGTGCCAGCAGCCGGAGCGCCCCGACTGAAGCTTTCTTT	CASSRSAPTEAFF	TRBV7-2	TRBJ1-1	.	.
TGCGCCAGCAGCGGACGGGACTCGACCTACGAGCAGTACTTC	CASSGRDSTYEQYF	TRBV5-1	TRBJ2-7	.	few
TGTGCCAGCTCATGGGAGATGGCCTACAATGAGCAGTTCTTC	CASSWEMAYNEQFF	TRBV18	TRBJ2-1	.	.
TGCAGCGTTGAAGGCGACATAGGAAACACCATATATTTT	CSVEGDIGNTIYF	TRBV29-1	TRBJ1-3	.	few
TGTGCCAGCAGCTTAGGCCAGGGGCGGCCCAATCAGCCCCAGCATTTT	CASSLGQGRPNQPQHF	TRBV7-8	TRBJ1-5	.	few
TGTGCCAGCAGCGCAACAGGGGGCGCAGGGATTGAGCAGTTCTTC	CASSATGGAGIEQFF	TRBV7-2	TRBJ2-1	TRBD1	.
TGTGCCAGCGGAGGGGACTCTGAAGCTTTCTTT	CASGGDSEAFF	TRBV6-6	TRBJ1-1	.	.
TGTGCCAGCAGCTTAGGACCTAATGAAAAACTGTTTTTT	CASSLGPNEKLFF	TRBV5-1	TRBJ1-4	.	many
TGTGCCAGCGGCCAGGGTGCGAATTCACCCCCCCACTTT	CASGQGANSPPHF	TRBV5-5	TRBJ1-6	.	.
TGTGCCAGCAGATCATCCTCTAGCACAGATACGCAGTATTTT	CASRSSSSTDTQYF	TRBV3-1	TRBJ2-3	.	.
TGTGCCAGCAGCTTATCAAAAACACAGCGGCACCAAGAGACCCAGTACTTC	CASSLSKTQRHQETQYF	TRBV7-2	TRBJ2-5	.	few
TGTGCCAGCAGCCCTCCAATCGGGACACTCGTTGAAGCTTTCTTT	CASSPPIGTLVEAFF	TRBV7-9	TRBJ1-1	.	.
TGTGCCAGCAGCTTGAAGGGGGCCCTAAACAATGAGCAGTTCTTC	CASSLKGALNNEQFF	TRBV5-4	TRBJ2-1	TRBD1	few
TGCAGCGTTGTCGGGACGGGTGCATGGTATACGCAGTATTTT	CSVVGTGAWYTQYF	TRBV29-1	TRBJ2-3	.	.
TGTGCCAGCAGCTTGGCATCCATGTCTGGGGCCAACGTCCTGACTTTC	CASSLASMSGANVLTF	TRBV5-4	TRBJ2-6	.	.
TGTGCCAGCAGCCAAGGGACAGGGAACGAGCAGTACTTC	CASSQGTGNEQYF	TRBV3-1	TRBJ2-7	TRBD1	many
TGTGCCAGCAGCCTGGGGACTACAGGCAATCGGTACGAGCAGTACTTC	CASSLGTTGNRYEQYF	TRBV3-1	TRBJ2-7	TRBD2	many
TGTGCCAGCAGTCGGGGAGGACGGATAAATCAGCCCCAGCATTTT	CASSRGGRINQPQHF	TRBV12-3/TRBV12-4	TRBJ1-5	.	.
TGTGCCAGCAGTTTTACAGAGGCTGGGGCCAACGTCCTGACTTTC	CASSFTEAGANVLTF	TRBV27	TRBJ2-6	.	.
TGTGCCAGCAGCTTACCCTCCGGGACTAGCGCCTACGAGCAGTACTTC	CASSLPSGTSAYEQYF	TRBV11-2	TRBJ2-7	TRBD2	.